These 5 T cell receptor beta chains were sequenced from one sample in a study of blood T cell repertoires in COVID-19 (dated by TCRdb to 2019 to 2021). Libraries came from the immunoSEQ multiplex PCR assay. Imported from immuneACCESS, the table was reduced by TCRdb to in-frame sequences with V and J called. These copies leave out some clones; in studies compared against another copy, an unresolved V gene accounts for under half, and the cause of the remainder is not known. The sample table holds 250,000 to 350,000 clones, of which around 82% were seen once. The ten largest account for roughly 0.87% of the sample. The sequenced sample was peripheral blood. The receptors were sampled from a human donor with COVID-19, enrolled during active disease. The donor label of this sample is uncertain.

V gene TRBV6-6 combines with J gene TRBJ2-2; 9 bases are shared with TRBD1. The CDR3 consists of 16 residues. The germline CDR1 and CDR2 sequences are MNHNY and SVGAGI (reference sequence). Trimming at V came to 2 bases and at J to 8 bases, leaving 9 bases not matched to a gene. The CDR3 here is CASSYPGTGPSGELFF. The CDR3 DNA is TGTGCCAGCAGTTACCCCGGGACAGGGCCCTCGGGGGAGCTGTTTTTT.

The V gene is TRBV28, the J gene TRBJ2-1, with TRBD2 identical over 8 bases. This CDR3 spans 17 amino acids. J gave up 6 bases and V 3 bases, and 13 bases lay outside the gene matches. Germline values: CDR1 MDHEN, CDR2 SYDVKM. Here the CDR3 DNA reads TGTGCCAGCAGTTTTTTCCTTAGCGGGAAGGTGTCCAATGAGCAGTTCTTC. Protein product: CASSFFLSGKVSNEQFF.

The chain couples TRBV20-1 to TRBJ1-3; TRBD1 aligns across 9 bases. The CDR3 length is 11 residues. From germline, CDR1 is DFQATT and CDR2 SNEGSKA (reference sequence). CDR3 protein: CGQGNDNTIYF. The CDR3 DNA is TGCGGACAGGGGAACGACAACACCATATATTTT.

This CDR3 is CASKRNYEQYF. The DNA of the CDR3 is TGTGCCAGCAAGCGGAACTACGAGCAGTACTTC. The V call is TRBV28, the J call TRBJ2-7; tentatively, D is TRBD2 (5 bases). V shed 7 bases and J shed 3 bases, with 7 bases lying between them. This CDR3 region has 11 residues. The V gene's germline CDR1 is MDHEN and CDR2 SYDVKM.

V is TRBV6-5 and J is TRBJ1-5; 8 nucleotides match TRBD1. The germline gives CDR1 MNHEY, CDR2 SVGAGI. The CDR3 consists of 15 residues. J was trimmed by 3 bases and V by 6 bases; bases with no gene match: 7. Here the CDR3 reads CASSVDRDDNQPQHF. CDR3 sequence (DNA): TGTGCCAGCAGCGTGGACAGGGACGACAATCAGCCCCAGCATTTT.